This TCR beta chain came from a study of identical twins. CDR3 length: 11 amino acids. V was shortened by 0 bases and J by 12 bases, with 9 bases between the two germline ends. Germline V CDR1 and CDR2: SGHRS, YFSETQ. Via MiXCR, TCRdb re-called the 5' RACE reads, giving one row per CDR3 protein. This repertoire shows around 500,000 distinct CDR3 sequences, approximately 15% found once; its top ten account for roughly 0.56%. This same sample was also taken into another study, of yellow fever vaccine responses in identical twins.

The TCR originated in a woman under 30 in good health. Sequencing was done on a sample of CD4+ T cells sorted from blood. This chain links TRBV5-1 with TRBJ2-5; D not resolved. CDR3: CASSLGPEKYF. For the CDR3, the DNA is TGCGCCAGCAGCTTGGGACCTGAGAAGTACTTC.